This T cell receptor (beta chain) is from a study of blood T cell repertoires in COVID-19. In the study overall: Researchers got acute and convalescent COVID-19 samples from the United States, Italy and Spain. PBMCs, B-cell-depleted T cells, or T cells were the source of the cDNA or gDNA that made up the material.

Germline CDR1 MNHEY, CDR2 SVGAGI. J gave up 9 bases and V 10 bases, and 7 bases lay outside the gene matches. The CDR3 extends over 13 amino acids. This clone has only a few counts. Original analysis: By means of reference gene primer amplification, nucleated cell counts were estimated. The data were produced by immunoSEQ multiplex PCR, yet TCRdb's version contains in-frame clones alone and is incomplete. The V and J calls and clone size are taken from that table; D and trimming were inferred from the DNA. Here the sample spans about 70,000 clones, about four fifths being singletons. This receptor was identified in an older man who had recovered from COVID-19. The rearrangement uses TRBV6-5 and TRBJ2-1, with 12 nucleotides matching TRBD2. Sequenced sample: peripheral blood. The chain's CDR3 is CAIRLAGVTEQFF. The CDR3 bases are TGTGCCATTCGACTAGCGGGGGTCACTGAGCAGTTCTTC.